A single sample gave rise to the 16 T cell receptor beta chains below, sequenced in a study of shared clonotypes between healthy human individuals. The assay was immunoSEQ multiplex PCR, and TCRdb's table has in-frame clones only and misses some. The data show about 690,000 clones, about 90% seen once. Sequenced input: memory CD8+ T cells from PBMCs. Subset indicated: CD45RO+ cells pooled with CCR7-negative TemRA cells. The receptors were gathered from a man between 18 and 35 years old in good health. Some clones in this sample may be carry-over from other donors' samples.

This sequence joins TRBV30 and TRBJ2-4; a possible D gene is TRBD1 (6 bases). Trimming took 1 base from V and 1 from J, leaving 14 bases between them. There are 16 residues in the CDR3. The germline CDR1 and CDR2 sequences are GTSNPN and SVGIG (reference sequence). Written as DNA, the CDR3 is TGTGCCTGGAGTGACGGGACAATTGCTGCCAAAAACATTCAGTACTTC. Its translation is CAWSDGTIAAKNIQYF.

The rearrangement links TRBV5-1 to TRBJ2-7, with TRBD2 matching 7 bases. The CDR3 extends over 15 amino acids. Germline V lookup: CDR1 SGHRS, CDR2 YFSETQ. Trimming at V came to 0 bases and at J to 1 base, leaving 4 bases not matched to a gene. CDR3 in DNA: TGCGCCAGCAGCTTGGAGTTCGGGGGGTCCTACGAGCAGTACTTC. Its protein is CASSLEFGGSYEQYF.

J is TRBJ1-5 and V is TRBV4-1; 7 bases align to TRBD1. Trimming at V came to 4 bases and at J to 5 bases, leaving 11 bases not matched to a gene. CDR3 length equals 16 residues. CDR1 is MGHRA, CDR2 YSYEKL, per germline. CDR3 sequence (DNA): TGCGCCAGCAGCCTCCTGGACAGGCCCGGCGATCAGCCCCAGCATTTT. It translates to CASSLLDRPGDQPQHF.

This clone was detected only once. The CDR3 coding sequence is TGTGCCAGCAGAGACAAGACAGGGAGTTACGAGCAGTACTTC. It codes for CASRDKTGSYEQYF. The rearrangement links TRBV2 to TRBJ2-7; TRBD1 matches at 7 bases. Germline values: CDR1 SNHLY, CDR2 FYNNEI. The CDR3 loop spans 14 amino acids. The J segment lost 4 bases and the V segment lost 6 bases, leaving 9 bases of the junction unmatched. Full variable domain (rest looked up from reference TRBV2 and TRBJ2-7): EPEVTQTPSHQVTQMGQEVILRCVPISNHLYFYWYRQILGQKVEFLVSFYNNEISEKSEIFDDQFSVERPDGSNFTLKIRSTKLEDSAMYFCASRDKTGSYEQYFGPGTRLTVT.

V is TRBV9 and J is TRBJ2-1, with D maybe TRBD1 (5 bases). V dropped 2 bases and J dropped 8 bases, with 17 bases sitting between them. This CDR3 comprises 15 residues. CDR1 is SGDLS, CDR2 YYNGEE, per germline. DNA of the CDR3: TGTGCCAGCAGCGTCCAGGGAATAATCGATTATGAGCAGTTCTTC. The encoded protein is CASSVQGIIDYEQFF.

The chain carries TRBV28 and TRBJ1-5; no clear D. V gave up 6 bases and J gave up 0 bases, with 9 bases separating them. Germline CDR1 is MDHEN and CDR2 is SYDVKM. The CDR3 covers 14 residues. The CDR3 region is CASRARISNQPQHF. CDR3 DNA sequence: TGTGCCAGCAGGGCCAGGATTAGCAATCAGCCCCAGCATTTT.

This clone was counted a single time. The chain has TRBV4-2 and TRBJ1-4, with D possibly being TRBD1 (6 bases). The CDR3 runs 14 residues. Deletions cut 1 base from V and 5 bases from J, with 8 bases between. Germline CDR1 reads LGHNA; CDR2 reads YNFKEQ. The CDR3 nucleotides are TGTGCCAGCAGCCAAGTCACAGGGAATGAAAAACTGTTTTTT. Its protein is CASSQVTGNEKLFF.

V and J are TRBV11-2 and TRBJ1-5; tentative D call: TRBD1 (5 bases). This CDR3 contains 13 residues. CDR1 and CDR2 (germline): SGHAT, FQNNGV. V lost 6 bases to trimming and J lost 1 base, with 7 bases between them. The CDR3 DNA is TGTGCCAGCAGGGGGGGGAGCAATCAGCCCCAGCATTTT. Protein sequence: CASRGGSNQPQHF. Based on the CDR3 plus reference TRBV11-2 and TRBJ1-5, the full variable domain is EAGVAQSPRYKIIEKRQSVAFWCNPISGHATLYWYQQILGQGPKLLIQFQNNGVVDDSQLPKDRFSAERLKGVDSTLKIQPAKLEDSAVYLCASRGGSNQPQHFGDGTRLSIL.

This chain links TRBV28 with TRBJ2-7, with 8 bases matching TRBD2. The V and J ends lost 2 bases and 5 bases, in that order; junction bases with no gene match: 14. This CDR3 has 17 amino acids. CDR1 is MDHEN and CDR2 is SYDVKM in the germline V gene. As DNA, the CDR3 is TGTGCCAGCAGTTTAGACGGTTTTAGCGGGATTCGGAACGAGCAGTACTTC. Translating it yields CASSLDGFSGIRNEQYF.

The chain has TRBV5-1 and TRBJ2-5; weak D call: TRBD1 (6 bases). The CDR3 spans 14 residues. CDR1 is SGHRS, CDR2 YFSETQ, per germline. Trimming stripped 2 bases from V and 2 bases from J, with 10 bases between. The CDR3 sequence is CASSLTGRQETQYF. CDR3 DNA: TGCGCCAGCAGCTTAACAGGGCGGCAAGAGACCCAGTACTTC.

V is TRBV19 and J is TRBJ1-5; a possible D gene is TRBD1 (5 bases). The CDR3 spans 15 residues. Deletions cut 4 bases from V and 0 bases from J, with 10 bases between. Germline CDR1 and CDR2: LNHDA and SQIVND (reference sequence). DNA of the CDR3: TGTGCCAGTAGTACGGGACGGACTAGCAATCAGCCCCAGCATTTT. Amino acids: CASSTGRTSNQPQHF.

This chain uses TRBV9 with TRBJ2-2; D might be TRBD2 (5 bases). Trimming took off 7 bases at V and 5 bases at J, with 15 bases between the two ends. This CDR3 is built from 14 residues. The germline gives CDR1 SGDLS, CDR2 YYNGEE. In DNA, the CDR3 is TGTGCCAGCTCACTCATCTCGGGGACCGGGGAGCTGTTTTTT. It yields the protein CASSLISGTGELFF.

V is TRBV7-6 and J is TRBJ2-7, with 11 bases that match TRBD2. With 4 bases clipped from V and 5 bases from J, the junction kept 7 bases outside the gene matches. The germline CDR1 and CDR2 sequences are SGHVS and FNYEAQ. There are 15 residues in the CDR3. The CDR3 region is CASSSLTSGINEQYF. The DNA for the CDR3 is TGTGCCAGCAGCTCCCTGACTAGCGGGATAAACGAGCAGTACTTC.

This chain connects TRBV7-3 to TRBJ2-5; perhaps TRBD2 as D (5 bases). The length of the CDR3 is 17 residues. The V end lost 5 bases, the J end lost 2 bases, and 21 bases lay between the germline ends. Germline-derived CDR1 and CDR2 are SGHTA and FQGTGA. The CDR3 reads CASSLGAGSLVQETQYF. CDR3 in DNA: TGTGCCAGCAGCCTCGGTGCGGGCAGCCTTGTACAAGAGACCCAGTACTTC.

The chain recombines TRBV5-4 with TRBJ1-5; maybe TRBD1 (5 bases). The V end lost 4 bases, the J end lost 7 bases, and 9 bases lay between the germline ends. This CDR3 is built from 12 residues. Germline-derived CDR1 and CDR2 are SGHNT and YYREEE (reference sequence). Here the CDR3 DNA reads TGTGCCAGCAGCACCCGGGGCCAGCCCCAGCATTTT. Translating it yields CASSTRGQPQHF. Using reference TRBV5-4 and TRBJ1-5 for the parts outside the CDR3, the full variable domain is ETGVTQSPTHLIKTRGQQVTLRCSSQSGHNTVSWYQQALGQGPQFIFQYYREEENGRGNFPPRFSGLQFPNYSSELNVNALELDDSALYLCASSTRGQPQHFGDGTRLSIL.

The V and J genes are TRBV5-1 and TRBJ2-1; the D gene is possibly TRBD1 (6 bases). The ends were cut back, 3 bases at V and 7 bases at J, with 14 bases in the middle. The germline V gene has CDR1 SGHRS and CDR2 YFSETQ. The CDR3 spans 14 residues. The CDR3 sequence is CASSSNRDLNEQFF. The DNA for the CDR3 is TGCGCCAGCAGCTCGAACAGGGATTTGAATGAGCAGTTCTTC.